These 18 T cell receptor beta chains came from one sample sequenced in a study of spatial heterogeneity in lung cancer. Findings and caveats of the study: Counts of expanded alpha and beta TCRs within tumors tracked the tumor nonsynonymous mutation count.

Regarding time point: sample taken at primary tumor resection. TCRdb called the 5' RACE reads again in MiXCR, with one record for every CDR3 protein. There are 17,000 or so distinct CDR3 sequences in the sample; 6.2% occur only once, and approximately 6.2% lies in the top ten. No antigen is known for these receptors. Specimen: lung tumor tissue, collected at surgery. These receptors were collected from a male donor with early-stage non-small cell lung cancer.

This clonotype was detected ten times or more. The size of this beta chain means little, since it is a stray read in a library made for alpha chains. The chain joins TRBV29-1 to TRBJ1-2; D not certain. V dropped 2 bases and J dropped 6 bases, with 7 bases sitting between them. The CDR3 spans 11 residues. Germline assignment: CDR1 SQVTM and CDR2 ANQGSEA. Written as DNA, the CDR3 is TGCAGCGTTGAAAGACCAGATGGCTACACCTTC. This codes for CSVERPDGYTF.

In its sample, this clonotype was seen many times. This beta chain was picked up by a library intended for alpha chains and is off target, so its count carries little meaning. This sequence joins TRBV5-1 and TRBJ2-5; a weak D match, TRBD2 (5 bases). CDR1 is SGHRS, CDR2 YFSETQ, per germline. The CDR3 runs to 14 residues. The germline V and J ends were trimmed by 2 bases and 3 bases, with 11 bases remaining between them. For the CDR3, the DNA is TGCGCCAGCAGCTTAGGACTGACGAAAGAGACCCAGTACTTC. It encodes CASSLGLTKETQYF.

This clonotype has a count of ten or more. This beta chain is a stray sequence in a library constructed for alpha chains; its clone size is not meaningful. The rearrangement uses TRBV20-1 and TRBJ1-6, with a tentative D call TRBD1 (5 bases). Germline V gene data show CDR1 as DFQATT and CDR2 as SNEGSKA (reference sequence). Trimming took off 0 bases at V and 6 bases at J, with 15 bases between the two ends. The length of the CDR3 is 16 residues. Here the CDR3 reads CSARDSGQGGNSPLHF. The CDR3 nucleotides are TGCAGTGCTAGAGATAGTGGGCAGGGAGGTAATTCACCCCTCCACTTT.

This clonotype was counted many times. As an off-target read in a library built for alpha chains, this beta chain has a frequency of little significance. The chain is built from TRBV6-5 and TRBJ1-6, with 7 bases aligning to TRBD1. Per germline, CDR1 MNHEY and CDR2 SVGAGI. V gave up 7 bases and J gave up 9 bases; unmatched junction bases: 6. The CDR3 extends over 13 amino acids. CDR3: CASNRGDASPLHF. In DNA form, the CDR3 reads TGTGCCAGCAACAGGGGAGATGCTTCACCCCTCCACTTT.

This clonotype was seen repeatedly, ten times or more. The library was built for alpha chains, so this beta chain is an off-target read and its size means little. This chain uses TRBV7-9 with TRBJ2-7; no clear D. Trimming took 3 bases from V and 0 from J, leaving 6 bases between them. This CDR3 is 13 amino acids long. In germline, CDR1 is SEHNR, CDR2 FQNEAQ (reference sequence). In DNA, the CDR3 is TGTGCCAGCAGCTTTACAGACTCCTACGAGCAGTACTTC. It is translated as CASSFTDSYEQYF. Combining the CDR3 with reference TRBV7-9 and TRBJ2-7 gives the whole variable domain DTGVSQNPRHKITKRGQNVTFRCDPISEHNRLYWYRQTLGQGPEFLTYFQNEAQLEKSRLLSDRFSAERPKGSFSTLEIQRTEQGDSAMYLCASSFTDSYEQYFGPGTRLTVT.

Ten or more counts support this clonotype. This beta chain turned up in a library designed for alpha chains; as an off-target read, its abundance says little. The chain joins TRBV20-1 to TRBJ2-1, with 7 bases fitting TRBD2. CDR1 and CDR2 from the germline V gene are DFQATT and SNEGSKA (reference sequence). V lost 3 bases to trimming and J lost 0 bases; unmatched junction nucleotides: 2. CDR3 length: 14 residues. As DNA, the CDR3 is TGCAGTGCTAGTCGCGGGAGCTCCTACAATGAGCAGTTCTTC. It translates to CSASRGSSYNEQFF.

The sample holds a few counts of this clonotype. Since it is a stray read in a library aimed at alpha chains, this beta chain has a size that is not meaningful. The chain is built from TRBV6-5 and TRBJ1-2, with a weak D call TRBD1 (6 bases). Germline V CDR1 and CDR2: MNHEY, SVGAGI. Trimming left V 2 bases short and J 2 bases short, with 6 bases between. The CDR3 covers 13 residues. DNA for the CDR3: TGTGCCAGCAGTTACGACAGGAACTATGGCTACACCTTC. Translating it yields CASSYDRNYGYTF.

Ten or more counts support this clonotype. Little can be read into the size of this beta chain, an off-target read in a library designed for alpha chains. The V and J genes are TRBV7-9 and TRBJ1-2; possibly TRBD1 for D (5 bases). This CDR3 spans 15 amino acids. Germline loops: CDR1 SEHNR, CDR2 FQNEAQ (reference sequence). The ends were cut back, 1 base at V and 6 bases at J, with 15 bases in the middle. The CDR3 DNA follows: TGTGCCAGCAGCTTAGATCCAGGGCGGCAAAATGGCTACACCTTC. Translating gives CASSLDPGRQNGYTF. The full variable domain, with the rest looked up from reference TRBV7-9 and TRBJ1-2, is DTGVSQNPRHKITKRGQNVTFRCDPISEHNRLYWYRQTLGQGPEFLTYFQNEAQLEKSRLLSDRFSAERPKGSFSTLEIQRTEQGDSAMYLCASSLDPGRQNGYTFGSGTRLTVV.

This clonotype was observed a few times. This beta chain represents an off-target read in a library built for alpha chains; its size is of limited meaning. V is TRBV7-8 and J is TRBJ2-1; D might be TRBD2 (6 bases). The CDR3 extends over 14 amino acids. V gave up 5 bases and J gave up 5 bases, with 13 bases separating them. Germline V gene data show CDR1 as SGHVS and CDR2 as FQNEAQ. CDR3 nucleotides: TGTGCCAGCAGCCGACGGGACTCTCACAATGAGCAGTTCTTC. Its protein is CASSRRDSHNEQFF.

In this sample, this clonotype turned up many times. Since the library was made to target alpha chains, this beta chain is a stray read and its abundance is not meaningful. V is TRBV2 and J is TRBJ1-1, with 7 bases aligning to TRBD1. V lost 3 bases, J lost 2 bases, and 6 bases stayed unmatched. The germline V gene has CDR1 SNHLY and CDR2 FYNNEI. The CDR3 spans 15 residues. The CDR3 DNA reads TGTGCCAGCAGTGAGGGTACAGGGGAAAACACTGAAGCTTTCTTT. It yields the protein CASSEGTGENTEAFF.

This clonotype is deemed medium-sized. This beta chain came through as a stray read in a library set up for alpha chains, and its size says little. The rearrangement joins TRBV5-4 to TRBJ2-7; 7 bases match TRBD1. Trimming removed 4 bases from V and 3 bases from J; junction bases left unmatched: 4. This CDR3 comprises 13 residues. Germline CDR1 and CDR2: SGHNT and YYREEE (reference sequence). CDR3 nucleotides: TGTGCCAGCAGCCTCGGACAGGACTACGAGCAGTACTTC. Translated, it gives CASSLGQDYEQYF.

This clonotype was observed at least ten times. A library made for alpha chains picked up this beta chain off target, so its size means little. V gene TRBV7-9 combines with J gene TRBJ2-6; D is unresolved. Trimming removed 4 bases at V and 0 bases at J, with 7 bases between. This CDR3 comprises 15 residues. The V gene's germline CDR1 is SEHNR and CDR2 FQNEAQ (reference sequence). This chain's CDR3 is CASSSLSSGANVLTF. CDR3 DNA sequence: TGTGCCAGCAGCTCGCTGAGCTCTGGGGCCAACGTCCTGACTTTC.

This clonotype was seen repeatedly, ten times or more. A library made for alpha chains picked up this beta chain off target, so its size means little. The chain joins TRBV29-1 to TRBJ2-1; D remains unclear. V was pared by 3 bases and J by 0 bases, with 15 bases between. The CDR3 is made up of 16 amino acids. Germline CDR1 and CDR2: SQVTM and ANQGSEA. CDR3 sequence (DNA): TGCAGCGTTGAGAGAGGCAGACCTAGCTCCTACAATGAGCAGTTCTTC. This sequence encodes CSVERGRPSSYNEQFF.

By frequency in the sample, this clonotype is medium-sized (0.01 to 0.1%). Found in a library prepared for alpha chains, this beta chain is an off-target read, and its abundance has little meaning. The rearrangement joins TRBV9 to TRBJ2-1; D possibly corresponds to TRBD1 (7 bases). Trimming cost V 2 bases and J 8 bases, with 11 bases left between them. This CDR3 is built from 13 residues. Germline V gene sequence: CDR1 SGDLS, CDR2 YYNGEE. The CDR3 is CASSVQGGDEQFF. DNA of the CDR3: TGTGCCAGCAGCGTGCAGGGGGGCGATGAGCAGTTCTTC. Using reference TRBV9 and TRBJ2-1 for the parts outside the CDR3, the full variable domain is DSGVTQTPKHLITATGQRVTLRCSPRSGDLSVYWYQQSLDQGLQFLIQYYNGEERAKGNILERFSAQQFPDLHSELNLSSLELGDSALYFCASSVQGGDEQFFGPGTRLTVL.

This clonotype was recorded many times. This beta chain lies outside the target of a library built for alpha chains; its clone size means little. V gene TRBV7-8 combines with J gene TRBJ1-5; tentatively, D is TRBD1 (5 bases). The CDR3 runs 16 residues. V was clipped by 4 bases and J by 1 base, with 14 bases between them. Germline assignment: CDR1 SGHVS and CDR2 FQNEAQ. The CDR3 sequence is CASSSRAGGSNQPQHF. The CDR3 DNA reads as TGTGCCAGCAGCTCCCGGGCTGGGGGGAGCAATCAGCCCCAGCATTTT.

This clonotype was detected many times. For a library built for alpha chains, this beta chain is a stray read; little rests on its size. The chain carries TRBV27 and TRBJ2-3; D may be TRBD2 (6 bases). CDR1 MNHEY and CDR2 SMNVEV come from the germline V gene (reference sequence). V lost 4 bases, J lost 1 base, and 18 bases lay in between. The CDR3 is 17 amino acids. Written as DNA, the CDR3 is TGTGCCAGCAGTTCGGGAACGGGAGTTGTCGGCACAGATACGCAGTATTTT. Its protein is CASSSGTGVVGTDTQYF.

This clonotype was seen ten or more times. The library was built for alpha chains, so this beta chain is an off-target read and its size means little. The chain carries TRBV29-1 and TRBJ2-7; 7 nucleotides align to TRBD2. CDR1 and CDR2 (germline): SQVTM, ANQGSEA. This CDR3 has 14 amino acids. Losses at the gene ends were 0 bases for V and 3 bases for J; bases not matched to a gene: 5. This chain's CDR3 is CSVEDAAGIYEQYF. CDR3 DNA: TGCAGCGTTGAAGACGCAGCGGGGATCTACGAGCAGTACTTC.

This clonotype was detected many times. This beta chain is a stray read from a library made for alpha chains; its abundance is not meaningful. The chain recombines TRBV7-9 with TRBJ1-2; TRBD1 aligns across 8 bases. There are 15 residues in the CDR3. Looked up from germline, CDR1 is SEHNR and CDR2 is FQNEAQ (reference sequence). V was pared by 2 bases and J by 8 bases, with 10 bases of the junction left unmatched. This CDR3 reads CASSLTSGTGEGYTF. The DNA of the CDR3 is TGTGCCAGCAGCTTAACGTCCGGGACAGGAGAGGGCTACACCTTC.